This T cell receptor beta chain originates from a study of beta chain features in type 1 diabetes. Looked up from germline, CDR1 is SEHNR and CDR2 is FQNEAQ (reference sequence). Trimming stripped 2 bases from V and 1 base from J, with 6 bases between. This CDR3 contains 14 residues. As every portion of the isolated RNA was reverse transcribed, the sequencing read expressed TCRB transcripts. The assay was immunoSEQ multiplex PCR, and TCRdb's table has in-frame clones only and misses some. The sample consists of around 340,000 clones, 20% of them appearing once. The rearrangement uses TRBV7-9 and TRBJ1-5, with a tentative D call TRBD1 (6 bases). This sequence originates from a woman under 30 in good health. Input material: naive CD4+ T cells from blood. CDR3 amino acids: CASSLTGSNQPQHF. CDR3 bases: TGTGCCAGCAGCTTAACAGGGAGCAATCAGCCCCAGCATTTT. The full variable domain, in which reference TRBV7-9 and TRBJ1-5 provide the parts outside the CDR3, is DTGVSQNPRHKITKRGQNVTFRCDPISEHNRLYWYRQTLGQGPEFLTYFQNEAQLEKSRLLSDRFSAERPKGSFSTLEIQRTEQGDSAMYLCASSLTGSNQPQHFGDGTRLSIL.